Below are 8 T cell receptor beta chains sequenced from a single sample in a study of T cells in Graves' hyperthyroidism and ophthalmopathy. Researchers amplified the TCR beta CDR3 regions from RNA transcripts. The study used the HTBI primer set for a first-round RT-PCR of the TCR CDR3. TCRdb passed the multiplex PCR reads through MiXCR, listing each CDR3 protein once. The sample has a few hundred thousand distinct CDR3 sequences; roughly 14% are singletons. Input material: blood. The receptor source for this set is a woman in her 30s with Graves' hyperthyroidism.

Ten or more counts support this clonotype. CDR3 region: CASSLGQGANYGYTF. The CDR3 coding sequence is TGCGCCAGCAGCTTGGGGCAGGGCGCTAACTATGGCTACACCTTC. The J gene is TRBJ1-2, the V gene TRBV5-1, with a tentative D call TRBD1 (5 bases). CDR1 and CDR2 from the germline V gene are SGHRS and YFSETQ. The V end lost 0 bases, the J end lost 0 bases, and 9 bases lay between the germline ends. This CDR3 comprises 15 residues. The entire variable domain, with the rest obtained from reference TRBV5-1 and TRBJ1-2, is as follows: KAGVTQTPRYLIKTRGQQVTLSCSPISGHRSVSWYQQTPGQGLQFLFEYFSETQRNKGNFPGRFSGRQFSNSRSEMNVSTLELGDSALYLCASSLGQGANYGYTFGSGTRLTVV.

This clonotype has at least ten counts. The chain couples TRBV30 to TRBJ2-7, with unresolved D. Germline V lookup: CDR1 GTSNPN, CDR2 SVGIG (reference sequence). V was shortened by 1 base and J by 6 bases, with 10 bases between the two germline ends. The CDR3 runs 12 residues. The CDR3 reads CAWSGRSSEQYF. The CDR3 nucleotides read TGTGCCTGGAGTGGAAGGAGCTCCGAGCAGTACTTC.

V usage is TRBV19 and J usage is TRBJ2-7; no reliable D call. The length of the CDR3 is 15 residues. Trimming took 2 bases from V and 2 from J, leaving 13 bases between them. Germline V gene data show CDR1 as LNHDA and CDR2 as SQIVND (reference sequence). This CDR3 reads CASSILPSSTYEQYF. The DNA for the CDR3 is TGTGCCAGTAGTATACTCCCTTCGTCCACCTACGAGCAGTACTTC.

About this clonotype itself: Since a much larger clone is just one base distant, this may be a read error. The chain uses TRBV7-2 and TRBJ2-3, with 11 positions matching TRBD2. Per the germline V gene, CDR1 is SGHTA and CDR2 is FQGNSA. There are 15 residues in the CDR3. V was clipped by 5 bases and J by 4 bases; unmatched bases: 5. The CDR3 DNA sequence: TGTGCCAGCAGCATAACTAGCGGGAGCGCAGATACGCAGTATTTT. The encoded protein is CASSITSGSADTQYF.

This chain links TRBV19 with TRBJ1-2; 10 bases align to TRBD1. Germline values: CDR1 LNHDA, CDR2 SQIVND (reference sequence). After removal of 6 bases from V and 4 bases from J, the junction contained 5 bases not matched to a gene. The CDR3 covers 14 residues. As DNA, the CDR3 is TGTGCCAGTAGCGCGGGACAGGGGATCTATGGCTACACCTTC. This codes for CASSAGQGIYGYTF.

Worth noting for this clonotype: Since no conserved phenylalanine or tryptophan closes the CDR3, a read error is the likely cause. The genes are TRBV12-3 or TRBV12-4 and TRBJ2-6; unclear D gene. This CDR3 contains 16 residues. Between the trimmed V and J ends, which lost 4 bases and 2 bases, there was a span of 12 bases. DNA of the CDR3: TGTGCCAGCAGTTATCCCGCCCAGGCTGGGGCCAACGTCCTGACTTCC. Translated, it gives CASSYPAQAGANVLTS.

This clonotype turned up a few times. This chain joins TRBV5-8 and TRBJ1-2, with D possibly being TRBD1 (5 bases). With 4 bases removed from V and 6 bases from J, the gap between germline ends came to 25 bases. This CDR3 region has 17 residues. The germline CDR1 and CDR2 sequences are SGHTS and YDEGEE. The CDR3 DNA sequence: TGTGCCAGCAGCCTCCTATTGTGGGGACGGAAAGGGGATGGCTACACCTTC. Encoded protein: CASSLLLWGRKGDGYTF.

This rearrangement joins TRBV11-3 to TRBJ2-3, with 7 bases identical to TRBD2. CDR1 is SGHNT and CDR2 is YENEEA in the germline V gene. V dropped 6 bases and J dropped 6; count of bases not matched to a gene: 9. CDR3 length equals 14 residues. The CDR3 nucleotides are TGTGCCAGCAGACATGACGGGGGGTCCGATACGCAGTATTTT. As protein: CASRHDGGSDTQYF. The whole variable domain, remainder taken from reference TRBV11-3 and TRBJ2-3, is EAGVVQSPRYKIIEKKQPVAFWCNPISGHNTLYWYLQNLGQGPELLIRYENEEAVDDSQLPKDRFSAERLKGVDSTLKIQPAELGDSAVYLCASRHDGGSDTQYFGPGTRLTVL.